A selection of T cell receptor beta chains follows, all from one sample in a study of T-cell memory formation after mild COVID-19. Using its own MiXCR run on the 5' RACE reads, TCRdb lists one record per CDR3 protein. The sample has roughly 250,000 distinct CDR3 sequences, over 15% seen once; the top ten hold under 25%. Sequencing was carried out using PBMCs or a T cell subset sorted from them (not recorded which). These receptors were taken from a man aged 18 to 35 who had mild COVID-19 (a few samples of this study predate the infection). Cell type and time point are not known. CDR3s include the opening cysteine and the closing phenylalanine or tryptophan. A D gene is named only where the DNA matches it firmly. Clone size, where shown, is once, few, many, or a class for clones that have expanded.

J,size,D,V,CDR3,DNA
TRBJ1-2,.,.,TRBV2,CASGLSRAYGYTF,TGTGCCAGCGGTTTATCTCGGGCCTATGGCTACACCTTC
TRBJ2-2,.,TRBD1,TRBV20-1,CSAPGQGANTGELFF,TGCAGTGCTCCGGGACAGGGGGCGAACACCGGGGAGCTGTTTTTT
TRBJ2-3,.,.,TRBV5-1,CASSYAGPGGTDTQYF,TGCGCCAGCAGCTATGCGGGCCCCGGCGGCACAGATACGCAGTATTTT
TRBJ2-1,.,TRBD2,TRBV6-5,CASSYSPSGVYNEQFF,TGTGCCAGCAGTTACTCGCCTAGCGGGGTCTACAATGAGCAGTTCTTC
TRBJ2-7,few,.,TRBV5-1,CASSQGNYRWQYF,TGCGCCAGCAGCCAAGGGAACTACAGGTGGCAGTACTTC
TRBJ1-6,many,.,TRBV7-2,CASSLNRVNNSPLHF,TGTGCCAGCAGCCTTAACAGGGTGAATAATTCACCCCTCCACTTT
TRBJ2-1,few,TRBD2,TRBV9,CASSVVLAGRDEQFF,TGTGCCAGCAGCGTAGTACTAGCGGGGAGGGATGAGCAGTTCTTC
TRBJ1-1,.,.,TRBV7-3,CASSFSPGNTEAFF,TGTGCCAGCAGCTTTAGCCCAGGGAACACTGAAGCTTTCTTT
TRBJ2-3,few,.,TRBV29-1,CSVWTDSTDTQYF,TGCAGCGTTTGGACGGACAGCACAGATACGCAGTATTTT
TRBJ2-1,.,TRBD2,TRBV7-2,CASNRLAVYNEQFF,TGTGCCAGCAACCGACTAGCGGTTTACAATGAGCAGTTCTTC
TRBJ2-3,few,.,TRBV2,CASSLRPPDTQYF,TGTGCCAGCAGCTTACGACCACCAGATACGCAGTATTTT
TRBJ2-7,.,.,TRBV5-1,CASSLEAGMHEQYF,TGCGCCAGCAGCTTGGAGGCAGGGATGCACGAGCAGTACTTC
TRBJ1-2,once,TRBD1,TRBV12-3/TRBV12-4,CASSLGDRGRGNYGYTF,TGTGCCAGCAGTTTAGGGGACAGGGGGCGAGGGAACTATGGCTACACCTTC
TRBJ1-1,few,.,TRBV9,CASSPRRELNTEAFF,TGTGCCAGCAGCCCGCGTAGAGAGCTGAACACTGAAGCTTTCTTT
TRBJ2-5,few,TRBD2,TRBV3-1,CASSRPGLAAHIYQETQYF,TGTGCCAGCAGCCGCCCCGGACTAGCGGCGCACATCTACCAAGAGACCCAGTACTTC
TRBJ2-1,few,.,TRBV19,CASAGQRYNEQFF,TGTGCCAGCGCGGGACAACGCTACAATGAGCAGTTCTTC
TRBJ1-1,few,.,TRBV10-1,CASSGGGANTEAFF,TGCGCCAGCAGTGGGGGGGGCGCGAACACTGAAGCTTTCTTT
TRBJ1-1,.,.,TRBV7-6,CASSLIQKLNTEAFF,TGTGCCAGCAGCTTAATTCAGAAACTGAACACTGAAGCTTTCTTT
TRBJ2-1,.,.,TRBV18,CASSPRGTRIYNEQFF,TGTGCCAGCTCACCTCGGGGGACCCGTATCTACAATGAGCAGTTCTTC
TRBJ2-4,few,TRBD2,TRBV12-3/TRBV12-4,CASSSGLAGDIQYF,TGTGCCAGCAGTTCGGGACTAGCGGGGGACATTCAGTACTTC
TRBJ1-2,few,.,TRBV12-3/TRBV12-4,CASSLGINYGYTF,TGTGCCAGCAGTCTCGGGATCAACTATGGCTACACCTTC
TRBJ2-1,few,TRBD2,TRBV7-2,CASSLGAGANEQFF,TGTGCCAGCAGCTTAGGAGCGGGGGCCAATGAGCAGTTCTTC
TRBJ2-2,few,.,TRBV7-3,CASSLTKATGELFF,TGTGCCAGCAGCTTAACGAAAGCCACCGGGGAGCTGTTTTTT
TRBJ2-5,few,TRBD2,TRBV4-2,CASSPMGLAGGGYQETQYF,TGTGCCAGCAGCCCGATGGGACTAGCGGGGGGCGGTTACCAAGAGACCCAGTACTTC
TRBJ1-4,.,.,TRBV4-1,CASSQDWRGAREKLFF,TGCGCCAGCAGCCAAGATTGGCGCGGGGCTAGGGAAAAACTGTTTTTT
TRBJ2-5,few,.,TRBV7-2,CASSSAETQYF,TGTGCCAGCAGCTCCGCGGAGACCCAGTACTTC
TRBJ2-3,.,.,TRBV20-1,CSARGFRGADTQYF,TGCAGTGCTAGAGGCTTTAGGGGGGCAGATACGCAGTATTTT
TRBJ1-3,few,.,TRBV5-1,CASSERGQLSGNTIYF,TGCGCCAGCAGCGAACGAGGACAGCTCTCTGGAAACACCATATATTTT
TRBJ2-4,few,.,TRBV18,CASSPPGTKNIQYF,TGTGCCAGCTCACCTCCGGGAACCAAAAACATTCAGTACTTC
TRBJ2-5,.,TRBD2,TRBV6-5,CASSFSGGLGETQYF,TGTGCCAGCAGTTTCAGCGGGGGGCTGGGGGAGACCCAGTACTTC
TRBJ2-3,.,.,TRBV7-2,CASSLTQSSTDTQYF,TGTGCCAGCAGCCTTACGCAGTCTAGCACAGATACGCAGTATTTT
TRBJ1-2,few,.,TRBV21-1,CASKNDRAAGYGYTF,TGTGCCAGCAAAAACGACAGGGCCGCTGGCTATGGCTACACCTTC
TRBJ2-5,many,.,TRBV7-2,CASSHRQPTGGETQYF,TGTGCCAGCAGCCACCGCCAACCGACCGGCGGGGAGACCCAGTACTTC
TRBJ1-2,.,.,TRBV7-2,CASSSYRVTTGYTF,TGTGCCAGCAGCAGCTACAGGGTAACGACTGGCTACACCTTC
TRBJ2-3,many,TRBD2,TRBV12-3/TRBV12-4,CASSAGLLDTQYF,TGTGCCTCCTCAGCGGGGCTATTAGATACGCAGTATTTT
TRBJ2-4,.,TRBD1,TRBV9,CASSASTGEVGKNIQYF,TGTGCCAGCAGCGCATCGACAGGGGAGGTGGGAAAAAACATTCAGTACTTC
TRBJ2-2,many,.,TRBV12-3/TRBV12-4,CASSWGGADTGELFF,TGTGCCAGCAGTTGGGGGGGGGCCGACACCGGGGAGCTGTTTTTT
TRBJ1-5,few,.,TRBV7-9,CASSLSGGGQPQHF,TGTGCCAGCAGCTTATCGGGGGGCGGTCAGCCCCAGCATTTT
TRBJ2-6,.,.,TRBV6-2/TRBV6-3,CASSYRISRSGANVLTF,TGTGCCAGCAGTTACAGGATAAGCCGCTCTGGGGCCAACGTCCTGACTTTC
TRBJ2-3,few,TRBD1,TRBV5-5,CASSLEGTGLGTQYF,TGTGCCAGCAGCTTGGAAGGGACAGGTCTGGGTACGCAGTATTTT
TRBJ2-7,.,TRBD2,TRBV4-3,CASSQSGGGLATGYEQYF,TGCGCCAGCAGCCAGTCGGGAGGGGGACTAGCTACTGGGTACGAGCAGTACTTC
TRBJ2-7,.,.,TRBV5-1,CASSLGSFYEQYF,TGCGCCAGCAGCTTGGGGAGTTTCTACGAGCAGTACTTC
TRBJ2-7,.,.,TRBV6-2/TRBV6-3,CASSEYLRGQYF,TGTGCCAGCAGTGAATACTTACGCGGGCAGTACTTC
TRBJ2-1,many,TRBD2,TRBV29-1,CSVDVASGGASYNEQFF,TGCAGCGTTGATGTCGCTAGCGGGGGGGCAAGCTACAATGAGCAGTTCTTC
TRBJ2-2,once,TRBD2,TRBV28,CASSPTSGDTGELFF,TGTGCCAGCAGCCCGACTAGCGGGGACACCGGGGAGCTGTTTTTT